These T cell receptor beta chains were read from a single sample in a study of blood T cell repertoires in COVID-19. Sequencing used immunoSEQ multiplex PCR; TCRdb keeps in-frame clones, though not all of them. The sample records around 63,000 clones, around three quarters being singletons. Specimen: peripheral blood. All receptors derive from a human donor in a cohort sampled during active COVID-19. Each CDR3 is given with its conserved first and last residue. The order of the fields is D gene, clone size, J gene, V gene, CDR3 DNA, CDR3 protein. The D gene is left open where the match is weak. The size entry is marked missing in some rows and otherwise reads once, few, many or a size class.

-	-	TRBJ1-1	TRBV27	TGTGCCAGCAGTTTCTCACAGAACACTGAAGCTTTCTTT	CASSFSQNTEAFF
-	-	TRBJ1-1	TRBV30	TGTGCCTGGAGTGTACGGGGTAGGGTGCGAAACACTGAAGCTTTCTTT	CAWSVRGRVRNTEAFF
TRBD2	-	TRBJ2-2	TRBV7-6	TGTGCCAGCAGCAACCGACTAGCGGGAACTACCGGGGAGCTGTTTTTT	CASSNRLAGTTGELFF
-	medium-sized	TRBJ2-1	TRBV2	TGTGCCAGCAGTGAAGCGTACCACAGGTTTGGTCGCTACAATGAGCAGTTCTTC	CASSEAYHRFGRYNEQFF
TRBD2	-	TRBJ2-1	TRBV4-1	TGCGCCAGCAGTCAGATAGGGACTAGCGGCAATGAGCAGTTCTTC	CASSQIGTSGNEQFF
TRBD2	-	TRBJ2-7	TRBV13	TGTGCCAGCAGCACCTGGACTAGCGGGATCTACGAGCAGTACTTC	CASSTWTSGIYEQYF
-	few	TRBJ2-2	TRBV30	TGTGCCTGGAGTGCACCGCCGGACAGTTTCGGGGAGCTGTTTTTT	CAWSAPPDSFGELFF
-	once	TRBJ1-1	TRBV27	TGTGCCAGCAGTCGGACAAGGAACACTGAAGCTTTCTTT	CASSRTRNTEAFF
-	few	TRBJ1-1	TRBV18	TGTGCCAGCTCACAGCTAAACCACGATCCTTTCTTT	CASSQLNHDPFF
-	-	TRBJ1-1	TRBV19	TGTGCCAGTAGTCAGCCCGGGGGGGAGGCTGAAGCTTTCTTT	CASSQPGGEAEAFF
-	-	TRBJ1-2	TRBV19	TGTGCCAGTAAAAGCGGGGCAGGTCGAAACTATGGCTACACCTTC	CASKSGAGRNYGYTF
TRBD2	-	TRBJ2-7	TRBV4-1	TGCGCCAGCAGCCCCCAACTAGCGGGGTATGAGCAGTACTTC	CASSPQLAGYEQYF
-	-	TRBJ2-1	TRBV7-3	TGTGCCAGCAGCCCAATGGGAGCCCTAAGTAATGAGCAGTTCTTC	CASSPMGALSNEQFF
-	-	TRBJ2-5	TRBV7-6	TGTGCCAGCAGCTTATCAGACGGGGAGACCCAGTACTTC	CASSLSDGETQYF
TRBD2	-	TRBJ2-7	TRBV4-1	TGCGCCAGCAGCCAAGATCGAGCGGGAGGAGGCGAGCAGTACTTC	CASSQDRAGGGEQYF
-	-	TRBJ2-7	TRBV6-6	TGTGCCAGCAGTTATGACAGATTAGCCTACGAGCAGTACTTC	CASSYDRLAYEQYF
TRBD2	once	TRBJ2-1	TRBV20-1	TGCAGTGCTAGTAATCTAGCGGGGGAATTAAATGAGCAGTTCTTC	CSASNLAGELNEQFF
TRBD1	-	TRBJ1-5	TRBV28	TGTGCCAGCAGTACTCAGGGGGTTAGCAATCAGCCCCAGCATTTT	CASSTQGVSNQPQHF
-	-	TRBJ2-5	TRBV18	TGTGCCAGCTCACCAAACAGCCTCCAAGAGACCCAGTACTTC	CASSPNSLQETQYF
-	-	TRBJ1-1	TRBV6-5	TGTGCCAGCGGAGGACAGTACACTGAAGCTTTCTTT	CASGGQYTEAFF
-	-	TRBJ1-1	TRBV2	TGTGCCAGCACGGTCACAGGGTTGGGCACTGAAGCTTTCTTT	CASTVTGLGTEAFF
TRBD2	-	TRBJ2-1	TRBV5-6	TGTGCCAGCAGGATAGCGGGAGGGAACTACAATGAGCAGTTCTTC	CASRIAGGNYNEQFF
TRBD2	-	TRBJ2-3	TRBV3-1/TRBV3-2	TGTGCCAGCAGCTCGGGGGGGGGCACAGATACGCAGTATTTT	CASSSGGGTDTQYF
-	few	TRBJ1-2	TRBV28	TGTGCCAGCAGTACTAGGTTGGGATATGGCTACACCTTC	CASSTRLGYGYTF
-	-	TRBJ1-2	TRBV30	TGTGCCTGGACCCCACGGCGGGTTTCAGCCGGCTACACCTTC	CAWTPRRVSAGYTF
-	-	TRBJ2-7	TRBV23-1	TGCGCCAGCACCGAGGGACTTCCCAGAGCCTACGAGCAGTACTTC	CASTEGLPRAYEQYF
-	-	TRBJ1-4	TRBV4-2	TGTGCCAGCAGCCAGCGGCGGGGGGTTGATGAAAAACTGTTTTTT	CASSQRRGVDEKLFF
TRBD2	few	TRBJ2-1	TRBV11-1	TGTGCCAGCAGCTTAGGAAGACTAGCGGGATACAATGAGCAGTTCTTC	CASSLGRLAGYNEQFF
-	-	TRBJ2-7	TRBV28	TGTGCCAGCACCCTCATAATGGGACTTGGAGAAGAGTACTTC	CASTLIMGLGEEYF
TRBD2	few	TRBJ2-3	TRBV14	TGTGCCAGCAGCCTTGGGACTAGCGGACCAGATACGCAGTATTTT	CASSLGTSGPDTQYF
-	-	TRBJ2-2	TRBV11-2	TGTGCCAGCAGCTTAGACCCAGGCCGCGCAGGGGAGCTGTTTTTT	CASSLDPGRAGELFF
TRBD1	few	TRBJ2-7	TRBV11-2	TGTGCCAGCAGATCCCGGGGACAGGGTGCCTACGAGCAGTACTTC	CASRSRGQGAYEQYF
TRBD1	once	TRBJ2-1	TRBV5-1	TGCGCCAGCAGCTTGGGGGACAGGGGAGGACCCCCCCCCTTTGGAACCAATGAGCAGTTCTTC	CASSLGDRGGPPPFGTNEQFF
TRBD1	-	TRBJ2-7	TRBV2	TGTGCCAGCACCATCACAGGGGGCGTATACGAGCAGTACTTC	CASTITGGVYEQYF
-	few	TRBJ2-3	TRBV3-1/TRBV3-2	TGTGCCAGCAGCCGACAGGTCGGGTACACAGATACGCAGTATTTT	CASSRQVGYTDTQYF
-	-	TRBJ2-1	TRBV4-3	TGCGCCAGCAGCCAAGATTGGTTGACAGCGCCCGAGCAGTTCTTC	CASSQDWLTAPEQFF
-	-	TRBJ1-6	TRBV18	TGTGCCAGCTCACCAATGACAGGAAATTCACCCCTCCACTTT	CASSPMTGNSPLHF
TRBD1	-	TRBJ1-2	TRBV5-6	TGTGCCAGCAGCTTGGCCGGGACAGGGGAGGGTGGCTACACCTTC	CASSLAGTGEGGYTF
TRBD1	-	TRBJ2-2	TRBV7-2	TGTGCCAGCAGGGCGGACAGGGTTGGGGAGCTGTTTTTT	CASRADRVGELFF
TRBD2	-	TRBJ2-1	TRBV19	TGTGCCAGTAAAGACACCGGGCTAGCGGGAGTTGCGCCGTTCTTC	CASKDTGLAGVAPFF
TRBD2	-	TRBJ2-7	TRBV5-1	TGCGCCAGCAGCTTGGAGCGGGAGAGGTACGAGCAGTACTTC	CASSLERERYEQYF
-	-	TRBJ1-6	TRBV7-2	TGTGCCAGCAGCTACTGGCCCGGGAGGAATTCACCCCTCCACTTT	CASSYWPGRNSPLHF
TRBD2	once	TRBJ2-7	TRBV28	TGTGCCAGCAGTCGGAGCGGGGAAGGGTTACAGTACTTC	CASSRSGEGLQYF
-	-	TRBJ1-4	TRBV7-9	TGTGCCAGCAGCTTATACCGCGCCCCTAATGAAAAACTGTTTTTT	CASSLYRAPNEKLFF
TRBD2	-	TRBJ2-1	TRBV11-3	TGTGCCAGCAGCCCCCGCAGCGGGAGGGCCAGTGAGCAGTTCTTC	CASSPRSGRASEQFF
-	-	TRBJ2-1	TRBV4-2	TGTGCCAGCAGCCAAGATCCGGGGGATCGATACAATGAGCAGTTCTTC	CASSQDPGDRYNEQFF
TRBD1	once	TRBJ2-4	TRBV5-6	TGTGCCAGCAGCCCGGACAGGGATGATAACCGATACTTC	CASSPDRDDNRYF
-	-	TRBJ2-7	TRBV15	TGTGCCACCAGCAGAGATAGCGGCCCCGGGTGGGACGAGCAGTACTTC	CATSRDSGPGWDEQYF
TRBD2	-	TRBJ2-4	TRBV5-1	TGCGCCAGCAGCCGGACTAGCGGGGATAGAGACATTCAGTACTTC	CASSRTSGDRDIQYF
TRBD2	-	TRBJ2-1	TRBV18	TGTGCCAGCTCACTGGGACTAGCGGGAGGCCCTAGCTCCTACAATGAGCAGTTCTTC	CASSLGLAGGPSSYNEQFF
-	-	TRBJ2-1	TRBV27	TGTGCCAGCAGTTTGCGCGGGAACAAGTTCTTC	CASSLRGNKFF
-	-	TRBJ2-3	TRBV24-1	TGTGCCACCAGTGCGACTAGTCGAGATACGCAGTATTTT	CATSATSRDTQYF
-	-	TRBJ1-4	TRBV28	TGTGCCACTTTCGACAGTGCAACTAATGAAAAACTGTTTTTT	CATFDSATNEKLFF
-	-	TRBJ2-1	TRBV28	TGTGCCAGCAGCCCGGGGGGCACTTACCTTAATGAGCAGTTCTTC	CASSPGGTYLNEQFF
-	-	TRBJ1-2	TRBV28	TGTGCCAGCAGATCACCCGGACAGAGGTACTATGGCTACACCTTC	CASRSPGQRYYGYTF
-	few	TRBJ1-1	TRBV5-1	TGCGCCAGCAGCTTCGCGGGGGCCGGGACTGAAGCTTTCTTT	CASSFAGAGTEAFF
TRBD2	-	TRBJ2-2	TRBV6-5	TGTGCCAGCAGTTACGGGACTAGCGGTAACACCGGGGAGCTGTTTTTT	CASSYGTSGNTGELFF
TRBD1	few	TRBJ2-1	TRBV7-9	TGTGCCAGCAGCTTAATAACAGGGGACAATGAGCAGTTCTTC	CASSLITGDNEQFF
TRBD2	few	TRBJ2-7	TRBV9	TGTGCCAGCAGCGTAGGGGCGGGAGGACACTACGAGCAGTACTTC	CASSVGAGGHYEQYF
TRBD1	-	TRBJ2-7	TRBV10-3	TGTGCCATCAGCCTGGGACAGGGGGCTGACGAGCAGTACTTC	CAISLGQGADEQYF